Below are 15 T cell receptor beta chains sequenced from a single sample in a study of cytomegalovirus exposure and HLA in healthy donors. PCR used 60 Vbeta primers and 13 Jbeta primers. Profiling relied on immunoSEQ multiplex PCR, and the TCRdb table lists in-frame clones only, not all of them. The sample consists of over 100,000 clones, around 77% of them appearing once. The sequenced sample was PBMCs. Receptor source: a male donor in good health and CMV-seropositive.

This clone was detected once. This rearrangement joins TRBV9 to TRBJ1-2, with 8 bases matching TRBD1. This CDR3 is 14 amino acids long. CDR1 and CDR2 from the germline V gene are SGDLS and YYNGEE. J was trimmed by 4 bases and V by 2 bases; bases with no gene match: 4. Here the CDR3 reads CASSVQGAGYGYTF. CDR3 nucleotides: TGTGCCAGCAGCGTCCAGGGGGCAGGCTATGGCTACACCTTC. Complete variable domain (other parts from reference TRBV9 and TRBJ1-2): DSGVTQTPKHLITATGQRVTLRCSPRSGDLSVYWYQQSLDQGLQFLIQYYNGEERAKGNILERFSAQQFPDLHSELNLSSLELGDSALYFCASSVQGAGYGYTFGSGTRLTVV.

In this sample, this clone turned up a few times. The CDR3 nucleotides are TGTGCCAGCAGCACCCAGACAGGGAAAAGCACAGATACGCAGTATTTT. Its translation is CASSTQTGKSTDTQYF. The chain employs TRBV9 and TRBJ2-3; TRBD1 matches 7 bases. This CDR3 spans 16 amino acids. J gave up 0 bases and V 4 bases, and 8 bases lay outside the gene matches. Germline CDR1 SGDLS, CDR2 YYNGEE.

This clone showed up just once. This chain uses TRBV11-1 with TRBJ2-5; D is possibly TRBD2 (6 bases). Looked up from germline, CDR1 is SGHAT and CDR2 is FQDESV (reference sequence). The CDR3 is 15 residues long. V was trimmed by 5 bases and J by 0 bases, leaving 13 bases between them. The CDR3 spells CASSTRLANQETQYF. In DNA form, the CDR3 reads TGTGCCAGCAGCACCCGCCTAGCGAACCAAGAGACCCAGTACTTC.

The chain links TRBV7-8 to TRBJ1-5; maybe TRBD1 (5 bases). CDR1 and CDR2 (germline): SGHVS, FQNEAQ. CDR3 length: 13 residues. The V end lost 5 bases, the J end lost 6 bases, and 11 bases lay between the germline ends. The CDR3 sequence is CASSIVGAQPQHF. CDR3 nucleotides: TGTGCCAGCAGCATAGTTGGGGCTCAGCCCCAGCATTTT. The full variable domain, rest sourced from reference TRBV7-8 and TRBJ1-5, is GAGVSQSPRYKVAKRGQDVALRCDPISGHVSLFWYQQALGQGPEFLTYFQNEAQLDKSGLPSDRFFAERPEGSVSTLKIQRTQQEDSAVYLCASSIVGAQPQHFGDGTRLSIL.

V gene TRBV19 combines with J gene TRBJ2-1; 14 nucleotides match TRBD2. Germline V gives CDR1 LNHDA, CDR2 SQIVND (reference sequence). Trimming at V came to 0 bases and at J to 8 bases, leaving 3 bases not matched to a gene. This CDR3 has 16 amino acids. The CDR3 region has the DNA TGTGCCAGTAGTATAGAGCCGGGACTAGCGGGAGATGAGCAGTTCTTC. Protein sequence: CASSIEPGLAGDEQFF.

The J gene is TRBJ2-1, the V gene TRBV29-1; 7 bases align to TRBD1. The CDR3 covers 13 residues. V shed 3 bases and J 6 bases; nucleotides not matched to a gene: 5. Looked up from germline, CDR1 is SQVTM and CDR2 is ANQGSEA. The CDR3 DNA follows: TGCAGCGTTGAGTTCTACAGGGGCAATGAGCAGTTCTTC. Protein sequence: CSVEFYRGNEQFF.

The CDR3 DNA reads TGTGCCAGCAGCTTGGCCGGAGGTGGGTCCCGGGAGCAGTACTTC. Translating gives CASSLAGGGSREQYF. J is TRBJ2-7 and V is TRBV5-4, with D perhaps TRBD2 (5 bases). Germline-derived CDR1 and CDR2 are SGHNT and YYREEE (reference sequence). V lost 0 bases to trimming and J lost 7 bases, with 17 bases between them. The length of the CDR3 is 15 residues.

The chain is built from TRBV4-3 and TRBJ2-3; tentatively, D is TRBD1 (6 bases). This CDR3 spans 16 amino acids. With 1 base removed from V and 8 bases from J, the gap between germline ends came to 19 bases. The germline V gene has CDR1 LGHNA and CDR2 YSLEER. CDR3 amino acids: CASSQGMGAMGRTQYF. The CDR3 DNA is TGCGCCAGCAGCCAAGGGATGGGGGCAATGGGACGTACGCAGTATTTT.

The chain uses TRBV19 and TRBJ2-7; 8 bases are shared with TRBD1. With V trimmed by 6 bases and J by 5 bases, 15 bases remained unmatched. CDR1 and CDR2 from the germline V gene are LNHDA and SQIVND (reference sequence). This CDR3 comprises 16 residues. CDR3 sequence: CASSPHQGARLNEQYF. CDR3 nucleotides: TGTGCCAGTAGCCCCCACCAGGGGGCTCGGCTTAACGAGCAGTACTTC.

This clone occurred once. This chain connects TRBV28 to TRBJ1-5, with D hard to call. The CDR3 contains 14 residues. Germline CDR1 reads MDHEN; CDR2 reads SYDVKM. Trimming shortened V by 2 bases and J by 6 bases, and 11 bases separated the two germline ends. The CDR3 sequence: CASSLDPGSQPQHF. The CDR3 region has the DNA TGTGCCAGCAGTTTAGATCCGGGGAGTCAGCCCCAGCATTTT.

The rearrangement uses TRBV10-3 and TRBJ2-1; 8 nucleotides line up with TRBD2. CDR1 and CDR2 (germline): ENHRY, SYGVKD. This CDR3 region has 15 residues. V lost 0 bases to trimming and J lost 4 bases; unmatched junction nucleotides: 2. This CDR3 is CAISESSGGYNEQFF. CDR3 in DNA: TGTGCCATCAGTGAGTCGAGCGGGGGATACAATGAGCAGTTCTTC.

V gene TRBV19 combines with J gene TRBJ2-1, with 9 nucleotides matching TRBD2. J gave up 6 bases and V 3 bases, and 12 bases lay outside the gene matches. Germline V gene lookup returns CDR1 LNHDA and CDR2 SQIVND (reference sequence). This CDR3 spans 17 amino acids. As DNA, the CDR3 is TGTGCCAGTAGTATGTTATCAGCGGGAGGAGTAGGCAATGAGCAGTTCTTC. Protein product: CASSMLSAGGVGNEQFF.

This clone was seen only once. V gene TRBV7-9 combines with J gene TRBJ2-7; possibly TRBD1 for D (6 bases). Trimming took 3 bases from V and 4 from J, leaving 16 bases between them. CDR1 and CDR2 (germline): SEHNR, FQNEAQ (reference sequence). There are 15 residues in the CDR3. CDR3 residues: CASSFTGIPGYEQYF. The CDR3 coding sequence is TGTGCCAGCAGCTTTACAGGGATCCCGGGGTACGAGCAGTACTTC.

In its sample, this clone was seen once. V is TRBV5-1 and J is TRBJ2-7, with TRBD2 identical over 8 bases. The germline gives CDR1 SGHRS, CDR2 YFSETQ. This CDR3 region has 15 residues. The junction had 6 bases not matched to a gene; V was cut back by 4 bases and J by 0 bases. The CDR3 DNA reads TGCGCCAGCAGCGCTACTAGCGGCAGCTCCTACGAGCAGTACTTC. Protein: CASSATSGSSYEQYF.

The rearrangement uses TRBV6-6 and TRBJ1-3; TRBD1 aligns across 8 bases. Per the germline V gene, CDR1 is MNHNY and CDR2 is SVGAGI (reference sequence). The CDR3 runs to 16 residues. The J segment lost 3 bases and the V segment lost 2 bases, leaving 6 bases of the junction unmatched. This CDR3 reads CASSYTGGWVGNTIYF. The CDR3 region has the DNA TGTGCCAGCAGTTACACAGGGGGGTGGGTTGGAAACACCATATATTTT.